This T cell receptor beta chain originates from a study of T cell changes during pregnancy in multiple sclerosis. The CDR3 is 12 amino acids. V was trimmed by 5 bases and J by 7 bases, leaving 11 bases between them. Germline assignment: CDR1 MNHEY and CDR2 SVGAGI. Sequenced by immunoSEQ multiplex PCR; TCRdb stores in-frame clones only, minus some. The data hold tens of thousands of clones, with 91% observed a single time. The sequence derives from a female donor in good health, enrolled as a control in a pregnancy study. The J gene is TRBJ1-1, the V gene TRBV6-5, with D maybe TRBD1 (6 bases). The source was CD4+ T cells from peripheral blood mononuclear cells, collected in the third trimester of pregnancy. The CDR3 sequence: CASSGVDSEAFF. The CDR3 nucleotides are TGTGCCAGCAGTGGAGTGGACAGTGAAGCTTTCTTT.